A single sample gave rise to the 14 T cell receptor beta chains below, sequenced in a study of monozygotic twins with inflammatory bowel disease. TCRdb re-called the 5' RACE reads and catalogs CDR3 proteins one per entry, DNA excluded. The sample holds 310,000 or so distinct CDR3 sequences. Sequenced sample: blood. These receptors all come from a human donor with ulcerative colitis or Crohn's disease, or a healthy co-twin of an affected twin (not recorded which).

This chain uses TRBV18 with TRBJ2-2; TCRdb reports TRBD2, a call that lacks DNA to check it against. The CDR3 is 17 amino acids. Germline loops: CDR1 KGHSH, CDR2 LQKENI. The CDR3 region is CASSPSSGGSLTGELFF.

The J gene is TRBJ2-1, the V gene TRBV5-1; the TRBD2 assignment by TCRdb is unverifiable without DNA. Germline lookup yields CDR1 SGHRS and CDR2 YFSETQ. The CDR3 extends over 17 amino acids. The CDR3 region is CASSPPLASSSYNEQFF.

The genes are TRBV4-1 and TRBJ2-6; with no DNA, the TCRdb D assignment of TRBD1 cannot be verified. The CDR3 runs to 17 residues. From germline, CDR1 is MGHRA and CDR2 YSYEKL. CDR3: CASSQDQAGQGANVLTF.

The gene calls are TRBV11-3 and TRBJ2-2; TCRdb outputs TRBD1, but without DNA this stays unchecked. The CDR3 runs to 13 residues. CDR1 and CDR2 from the germline V gene are SGHNT and YENEEA. CDR3 region: CASSGQITGELFF.

The chain couples TRBV29-1 to TRBJ2-7; TCRdb indicates TRBD2, and absent DNA this call remains unverified. This CDR3 region has 12 residues. CDR1 and CDR2 from the germline V gene are SQVTM and ANQGSEA. The CDR3 protein is CSVGLAGLEQYF.

This chain joins TRBV29-1 and TRBJ2-7; TCRdb's D gene call, TRBD2, goes unchecked for lack of DNA. The CDR3 has 16 amino acids. The germline V gene encodes CDR1 SQVTM and CDR2 ANQGSEA. CDR3 amino acids: CSVAATAFTGPYEQYF.

V and J are TRBV10-3 and TRBJ1-1. The CDR3 is made up of 15 amino acids. Germline V lookup: CDR1 ENHRY, CDR2 SYGVKD. The chain's CDR3 is CAISEALLDVTEAFF.

This chain connects TRBV5-5 to TRBJ2-1; TCRdb's assignment of TRBD1 cannot be checked, as there is no DNA. The length of the CDR3 is 15 residues. Germline CDR1 SGHKS, CDR2 YYEKEE (reference sequence). CDR3 loop: CASTLRGGSGNEQFF.

The rearrangement links TRBV20-1 to TRBJ2-1. CDR3 size: 11 residues. Looked up from germline, CDR1 is DFQATT and CDR2 is SNEGSKA (reference sequence). Here the CDR3 reads CSAYKNNEQFF.

V gene TRBV20-1 combines with J gene TRBJ2-7; there is no DNA to check the TCRdb D call of TRBD2. CDR1 DFQATT and CDR2 SNEGSKA come from the germline V gene (reference sequence). This CDR3 comprises 14 residues. This chain's CDR3 is CSALRTSGDYEQYF.

The CDR3 reads CSASRTFQETQYF. The chain uses TRBV20-1 and TRBJ2-5; TCRdb selects TRBD2, and the lack of DNA leaves this call unchecked. The CDR3 runs 13 residues. Per the germline V gene, CDR1 is DFQATT and CDR2 is SNEGSKA (reference sequence).

The chain links TRBV7-9 to TRBJ2-3; the D call of TRBD2 rests on TCRdb alone, since no DNA is present to check it. The CDR3 is 17 amino acids. In germline, CDR1 is SEHNR, CDR2 FQNEAQ (reference sequence). CDR3 region: CASSASIGLAPTDTQYF.

V usage is TRBV12-3 or TRBV12-4 and J usage is TRBJ1-2; TCRdb outputs TRBD1, but without DNA this stays unchecked. This CDR3 is built from 12 residues. The CDR3 spells CASSFPGWGYTF.

This chain links TRBV12-3 or TRBV12-4 with TRBJ1-4; absent DNA, TCRdb's TRBD1 call cannot be checked. This CDR3 spans 13 amino acids. Here the CDR3 reads CASSSGGGEKLFF.